This passage covers 11 T cell receptor beta chains from one sample sequenced in a study of blood T cell repertoires in COVID-19. The data were produced by immunoSEQ multiplex PCR, yet TCRdb's version contains in-frame clones alone and is incomplete. The table lists 140,000 to 150,000 clones, 80% to 85% of them singletons, with 8.2% in the top ten. Sequenced input: peripheral blood. The source of these receptors is a human donor in a cohort sampled during active COVID-19.

The chain carries TRBV5-4 and TRBJ1-1; D is unresolved. The V gene lost 3 bases and the J gene lost 1 base, with 7 bases spanning the gap. Germline-derived CDR1 and CDR2 are SGHNT and YYREEE (reference sequence). The CDR3 loop spans 13 amino acids. The CDR3 loop is CASSSGWNTEAFF. The CDR3 DNA sequence: TGTGCCAGCAGCTCAGGATGGAACACTGAAGCTTTCTTT.

This clone was recorded once. J is TRBJ2-1 and V is TRBV4-2; D gene ambiguous. Per germline, CDR1 LGHNA and CDR2 YNFKEQ. Trimming left V 0 bases short and J 1 base short, with 13 bases between. The CDR3 is made up of 17 amino acids. CDR3 nucleotide sequence: TGTGCCAGCAGCCAAGATCCCCTAGGCCCTTCCTACAATGAGCAGTTCTTC. Translation: CASSQDPLGPSYNEQFF.

This clone was recorded only once. The chain is built from TRBV7-8 and TRBJ2-4; D not resolved. Germline loops: CDR1 SGHVS, CDR2 FQNEAQ. With 1 base removed from V and 3 bases from J, the gap between germline ends came to 25 bases. The CDR3 runs to 20 residues. The CDR3 sequence is CASSLVPPHPDTEIKNIQYF. The DNA of the CDR3 is TGTGCCAGCAGCTTAGTGCCCCCTCACCCTGACACAGAAATCAAAAACATTCAGTACTTC.

The V call is TRBV5-5, the J call TRBJ2-6; the D gene is possibly TRBD1 (6 bases). CDR1 and CDR2 from the germline V gene are SGHKS and YYEKEE (reference sequence). V was cut by 4 bases and J by 0 bases, with 20 bases left in between. This CDR3 has 19 residues. For the CDR3, the DNA is TGTGCCAGCAGCCCGCTCCCCGACAGGATGAGCTCTGGGGCCAACGTCCTGACTTTC. It is translated as CASSPLPDRMSSGANVLTF.

This sequence joins TRBV6-5 and TRBJ2-1; 8 bases line up with TRBD2. CDR3 length: 15 residues. V dropped 5 bases and J dropped 0; count of bases not matched to a gene: 3. CDR1 is MNHEY, CDR2 SVGAGI, per germline. This CDR3 reads CASSRSGGSYNEQFF. The CDR3, as DNA: TGTGCCAGCAGTCGAAGCGGGGGCTCCTACAATGAGCAGTTCTTC.

The chain is built from TRBV6-5 and TRBJ2-7; TRBD2 matches at 7 bases. Germline-derived CDR1 and CDR2 are MNHEY and SVGAGI. Unmatched junction bases numbered 9, after V lost 0 bases and J lost 7 bases. The CDR3 is 15 residues long. CDR3 in DNA: TGTGCCAGCAGTTACTCGACGGGTCCGGGACTAGAGCAGTACTTC. This translates into CASSYSTGPGLEQYF.

This clone came up a few times. This chain joins TRBV10-1 and TRBJ2-5, with D hard to call. Trimming removed 7 bases from V and 5 bases from J, with 14 bases in between. Per the germline V gene, CDR1 is WNHNN and CDR2 is SYGVQD (reference sequence). The CDR3 covers 13 residues. The CDR3 region has the DNA TGCGCCAGCACGAGCCCCCGGTGGGAGACCCAGTACTTC. This sequence encodes CASTSPRWETQYF.

The chain recombines TRBV6-2 or TRBV6-3 with TRBJ2-5, with 7 positions matching TRBD2. Germline V gives CDR1 MNHEY, CDR2 SVGEGT. CDR3 length: 15 residues. The V gene end was trimmed by 4 bases and the J gene end by 1 base; junction bases not matched to a gene: 6. CDR3 DNA: TGTGCCAGCAGTTTGTGGGAGGGCTTCCAAGAGACCCAGTACTTC. Protein sequence: CASSLWEGFQETQYF.

The chain links TRBV15 to TRBJ2-1; D is possibly TRBD2 (6 bases). This CDR3 has 15 amino acids. Germline CDR1 LNHNV, CDR2 YYDKDF (reference sequence). Trimming took 1 base from V and 3 from J, leaving 10 bases between them. CDR3 region: CATSRGTGDYNEQFF. CDR3 sequence (DNA): TGTGCCACCAGCAGAGGTACGGGAGACTACAATGAGCAGTTCTTC.

The gene calls are TRBV28 and TRBJ1-2, with D perhaps TRBD1 (6 bases). This CDR3 is built from 14 residues. Germline V gives CDR1 MDHEN, CDR2 SYDVKM. The germline V and J ends were trimmed by 3 bases and 2 bases, with 10 bases remaining between them. The CDR3 nucleotides are TGTGCCAGCAGTTTCGGGGGGCGGAACTATGGCTACACCTTC. It specifies CASSFGGRNYGYTF.

The chain employs TRBV15 and TRBJ1-2; unclear D gene. The CDR3 has 14 residues. Germline CDR1 reads LNHNV; CDR2 reads YYDKDF (reference sequence). Trimming took 1 base from V and 8 from J, leaving 14 bases between them. The CDR3 sequence is CATSRAREVGGYTF. The CDR3 DNA sequence: TGTGCCACCAGCAGAGCGCGGGAAGTTGGGGGCTACACCTTC.